This TCR beta chain stems from a study of blood T cell repertoires in COVID-19. Across the whole study: The United States, Italy and Spain provided the acute and convalescent COVID-19 samples. Nucleic acid was either cDNA or gDNA, and it came from T cells, B-cell-depleted T cells, or PBMCs.

As handled by the study authors: Nucleated cell counts were estimated from reference gene primer amplification. The assay was immunoSEQ multiplex PCR, and TCRdb's table has in-frame clones only and misses some. For V, J and clone size, that table is used; D and trimming come from the DNA. Counted here are a few hundred thousand clones, approximately 86% occurring once; the ten biggest clones make up 4.1%. Germline V gene lookup returns CDR1 LGHDT and CDR2 YNNKEL (reference sequence). This CDR3 is 15 amino acids long. Germline trimming cut 4 bases from V and 2 bases from J; bases unmatched to any gene: 3.

This TCR was sampled from a woman aged 50 to 65 with active or convalescent COVID-19. The sample consisted of peripheral blood. The chain recombines TRBV3-1 (or the pseudogene TRBV3-2) with TRBJ2-3, with 10 bases identical to TRBD2. In nucleotides, the CDR3 is TGTGCCAGCAGCCGACTAGCGGGCAACACAGATACGCAGTATTTT. It yields the protein CASSRLAGNTDTQYF.